These 15 T cell receptor beta chains share one sample of origin, sequenced in a study of T cell repertoires in ileal Crohn's disease. Using immunoSEQ multiplex PCR, the repertoire was profiled, and TCRdb retains in-frame clones only, with some absent. The sample contains 15,000 or so clones, roughly 91% of which appear only once. The sample taken for sequencing was ileal tissue. All receptors derive from an adult with Crohn's disease.

This chain uses TRBV21-1 with TRBJ2-1; TRBD2 is the table's D call, not checked against the DNA. TRBV21-1 is an annotated pseudogene. CDR3 length: 17 residues. CDR3 sequence: CASSKALAGASDNEQFF. Here the CDR3 DNA reads TGTGCCAGCAGCAAAGCACTAGCGGGGGCAAGCGACAATGAGCAGTTCTTC.

The chain combines TRBV19 with TRBJ2-3; 10 bases match TRBD1. The germline V gene has CDR1 LNHDA and CDR2 SQIVND (reference sequence). The CDR3 has 16 amino acids. V was pared by 6 bases and J by 4 bases, with 10 bases of the junction left unmatched. The CDR3 protein is CASRRKTGGKADTQYF. The CDR3 bases are TGTGCCAGTAGGAGGAAGACAGGGGGCAAAGCAGATACGCAGTATTTT.

The chain uses TRBV6-5 and TRBJ1-1; 7 positions match TRBD1. The CDR3 spans 15 residues. CDR1 and CDR2 from the germline V gene are MNHEY and SVGAGI. J lost 2 bases, V lost 8 bases, and 11 bases had no gene match. DNA of the CDR3: TGTGCCAGCGGTAGACGGCAGGGGGGTAACACTGAAGCTTTCTTT. Encoded protein: CASGRRQGGNTEAFF.

The J gene is TRBJ2-1, the V gene TRBV11-1; D is perhaps TRBD1 (5 bases). The CDR3 runs 14 residues. The V gene's germline CDR1 is SGHAT and CDR2 FQDESV (reference sequence). Between the trimmed V and J ends, which lost 2 bases and 7 bases, there was a span of 12 bases. The CDR3 nucleotides are TGTGCCAGCAGCTTAACGGAAAGGGGAAATGAGCAGTTCTTC. It encodes CASSLTERGNEQFF.

V is TRBV19 and J is TRBJ1-5; weak D call: TRBD1 (6 bases). Germline assignment: CDR1 LNHDA and CDR2 SQIVND (reference sequence). This CDR3 region has 16 residues. V was shortened by 7 bases and J by 2 bases, with 18 bases between the two germline ends. The CDR3 reads CASTRYRELGNQPQHF. DNA for the CDR3: TGTGCCAGTACCCGCTACAGGGAGTTGGGCAATCAGCCCCAGCATTTT.

This clone showed up just once. The V call is TRBV7-9, the J call TRBJ2-7; TRBD2 matches at 9 bases. V dropped 8 bases and J dropped 1; count of bases not matched to a gene: 9. The CDR3 is made up of 15 amino acids. Germline lookup yields CDR1 SEHNR and CDR2 FQNEAQ (reference sequence). The CDR3 spells CASVSGTSLSYEQYF. The CDR3 bases are TGTGCCAGCGTGTCGGGGACTAGCCTTTCCTACGAGCAGTACTTC.

The chain joins TRBV6-5 to TRBJ2-5; 8 positions agree with TRBD2. Losses at the gene ends were 2 bases for V and 3 bases for J; bases not matched to a gene: 5. This CDR3 contains 15 residues. CDR1 is MNHEY and CDR2 is SVGAGI in the germline V gene. The CDR3 DNA follows: TGTGCCAGCAGTTACACCGGGGGGGGAAAAGAGACCCAGTACTTC. It codes for CASSYTGGGKETQYF.

This chain links TRBV7-2 with TRBJ1-1, with D possibly TRBD1 on 6 matching bases. Per germline, CDR1 SGHTA and CDR2 FQGNSA. The CDR3 totals 17 residues. The V gene lost 5 bases and the J gene lost 2 bases, with 21 bases spanning the gap. CDR3 in amino acids: CASSPRHPGAINTEAFF. CDR3 sequence (DNA): TGTGCCAGCAGCCCCCGTCATCCAGGGGCGATTAACACTGAAGCTTTCTTT.

The chain uses TRBV18 and TRBJ2-7; 7 bases are shared with TRBD2. Germline-derived CDR1 and CDR2 are KGHSH and LQKENI. CDR3 length equals 13 residues. Unmatched junction bases numbered 5, after V lost 3 bases and J lost 6 bases. The CDR3 loop reads CASSPTSEGEQYF. The CDR3 DNA is TGTGCCAGCTCACCTACTAGCGAGGGCGAGCAGTACTTC.

The chain carries TRBV4-1 and TRBJ2-4; D remains ambiguous. The ends were cut back, 3 bases at V and 9 bases at J, with 6 bases in the middle. The CDR3 consists of 11 residues. Per germline, CDR1 MGHRA and CDR2 YSYEKL. The CDR3 bases are TGCGCCAGCAGCCACGTCGGCATTCAGTACTTC. Amino acid sequence: CASSHVGIQYF.

V is TRBV27 and J is TRBJ1-2; a weak D match, TRBD1 (6 bases). Germline V lookup: CDR1 MNHEY, CDR2 SMNVEV (reference sequence). The CDR3 sequence is 13 residues long. The V end was cut by 6 bases, the J end by 4 bases, with 12 bases between. CDR3 nucleotides: TGTGCCAGCAGAGGACAGTCTTTCTATGGCTACACCTTC. Translated, it gives CASRGQSFYGYTF.

The chain combines TRBV27 with TRBJ2-7; weak D call: TRBD2 (7 bases). In germline, CDR1 is MNHEY, CDR2 SMNVEV (reference sequence). Between the trimmed V and J ends, which lost 3 bases and 5 bases, there was a span of 14 bases. The CDR3 runs to 14 residues. CDR3 amino acids: CASSFVGGPNEQYF. CDR3 DNA: TGTGCCAGCAGTTTTGTGGGGGGGCCGAACGAGCAGTACTTC.

The genes are TRBV4-1 and TRBJ2-1; 9 nucleotides match TRBD2. V trimming: 1 base; J trimming: 6 bases; junction bases outside the gene matches: 4. CDR1 is MGHRA and CDR2 is YSYEKL in the germline V gene. CDR3 size: 15 residues. CDR3 sequence reads: CASSQGRGGLNEQFF. CDR3 sequence (DNA): TGCGCCAGCAGCCAAGGGCGGGGGGGCCTCAATGAGCAGTTCTTC.

This clone has just a few counts. This rearrangement joins TRBV7-2 to TRBJ2-2, with D possibly TRBD2 on 5 matching bases. The germline V gene has CDR1 SGHTA and CDR2 FQGNSA. The V end was cut by 1 base, the J end by 5 bases, with 5 bases between. The CDR3 has 13 amino acids. As DNA, the CDR3 is TGTGCCAGCAGCTTAGGCGGGACCGGGGAGCTGTTTTTT. This encodes CASSLGGTGELFF.

The chain has TRBV7-9 and TRBJ1-1; 8 bases map to TRBD1. CDR1 is SEHNR and CDR2 is FQNEAQ in the germline V gene (reference sequence). Trimming cost V 5 bases and J 8 bases; bases outside gene matches: 4. The CDR3 covers 12 residues. The CDR3 bases are TGTGCCAGCAGCCCGACAGGGGAAGAAGCTTTCTTT. Amino acids: CASSPTGEEAFF.